The 16 T cell receptor beta chains in this list originate from one sample, sequenced in a study of response to subunit inactivated influenza vaccine. TCRdb reanalysed the RT-PCR reads using MiXCR and keeps one entry per CDR3 protein. The sample holds around 180,000 distinct CDR3 sequences; around a tenth are singletons and the top ten take 9.5% to 13%. Specimen: non-naive T cells sorted from PBMCs, collected on the day of vaccination. The source of these receptors is a man aged 50-60 years who received an inactivated influenza vaccine.

This clonotype was recorded at least ten times. This rearrangement joins TRBV7-8 to TRBJ2-1, with 12 bases aligning to TRBD2. CDR1 SGHVS and CDR2 FQNEAQ come from the germline V gene. This CDR3 region has 17 residues. V was clipped by 0 bases and J by 7 bases; unmatched bases: 7. The CDR3 is CASSLATLAGGWNEQFF. CDR3 in DNA: TGTGCCAGCAGCTTAGCCACACTAGCGGGGGGTTGGAATGAGCAGTTCTTC. Variable domain in full (rest from reference TRBV7-8 and TRBJ2-1): GAGVSQSPRYKVAKRGQDVALRCDPISGHVSLFWYQQALGQGPEFLTYFQNEAQLDKSGLPSDRFFAERPEGSVSTLKIQRTQQEDSAVYLCASSLATLAGGWNEQFFGPGTRLTVL.

There are many counts of this clonotype. J is TRBJ2-1 and V is TRBV5-6, with 11 bases that match TRBD2. The CDR3 has 17 amino acids. V was pared by 4 bases and J by 5 bases, with 11 bases of the junction left unmatched. Germline V gene lookup returns CDR1 SGHDT and CDR2 YYEEEE. The chain's CDR3 is CASSVLKGLAVHNEQFF. The CDR3, as DNA: TGTGCCAGCAGCGTACTTAAGGGACTAGCGGTCCACAATGAGCAGTTCTTC. Filled out from reference TRBV5-6 and TRBJ2-1, the complete variable domain reads DAGVTQSPTHLIKTRGQQVTLRCSPKSGHDTVSWYQQALGQGPQFIFQYYEEEERQRGNFPDRFSGHQFPNYSSELNVNALLLGDSALYLCASSVLKGLAVHNEQFFGPGTRLTVL.

V is TRBV6-4 and J is TRBJ2-3, with 8 positions matching TRBD2. J was trimmed by 4 bases and V by 0 bases; bases with no gene match: 3. This CDR3 contains 15 residues. Germline CDR1 and CDR2: MRHNA and SNTAGT. The CDR3 loop reads CASSDSSGGADTQYF. CDR3 in DNA: TGTGCCAGCAGTGACTCAAGCGGGGGTGCAGATACGCAGTATTTT.

The gene calls are TRBV15 and TRBJ2-7; D unclear. CDR1 and CDR2 from the germline V gene are LNHNV and YYDKDF (reference sequence). This CDR3 spans 13 amino acids. V was clipped by 5 bases and J by 6 bases, with 14 bases between them. The chain's CDR3 is CATSWGPDVEQYF. CDR3 sequence (DNA): TGTGCCACCAGCTGGGGTCCGGATGTCGAGCAGTACTTC.

Only a few counts were recorded for this clonotype. V is TRBV7-6 and J is TRBJ2-1; 13 positions agree with TRBD2. Germline V gene lookup returns CDR1 SGHVS and CDR2 FNYEAQ. There are 18 residues in the CDR3. Losses at the gene ends were 7 bases for V and 9 bases for J; bases not matched to a gene: 18. The chain's CDR3 is CASKLERTGTSGKGEQFF. In DNA form, the CDR3 reads TGTGCCAGCAAACTGGAGAGGACCGGGACTAGCGGGAAGGGTGAGCAGTTCTTC.

The J gene is TRBJ2-7, the V gene TRBV18; TRBD1 matches 10 bases. Germline CDR1 is KGHSH and CDR2 is LQKENI. The CDR3 length is 14 residues. The trim removed 3 bases at V and 8 bases at J, leaving 7 bases unmatched. The CDR3 bases are TGTGCCAGCTCACCTGGGGGACAGGGGCCGAAGCAGTACTTC. It yields the protein CASSPGGQGPKQYF.

In its sample, this clonotype was seen a few times. The V and J genes are TRBV11-2 and TRBJ1-2; TRBD1 aligns across 10 bases. Germline V gene lookup returns CDR1 SGHAT and CDR2 FQNNGV. The CDR3 is made up of 14 amino acids. V was pared by 1 base and J by 7 bases, with 3 bases of the junction left unmatched. The CDR3 bases are TGTGCCAGCAGCTTAGGGACAGGGGGGGTTGGCTACACCTTC. This codes for CASSLGTGGVGYTF.

Many counts were recorded for this clonotype. The chain combines TRBV12-3 or TRBV12-4 with TRBJ2-3; TRBD2 might be the D (7 bases). V lost 7 bases, J lost 5 bases, and 16 bases lay in between. The CDR3 is 14 residues long. The DNA for the CDR3 is TGTGCCAGCACCGCCTGGGGGGGCGTAGATACGCAGTATTTT. This translates into CASTAWGGVDTQYF.

This clonotype has at least ten counts. CDR3 nucleotide sequence: TGCAGTGCTAGAGATAGCGCATACACCGGGGAGCTGTTTTTT. Encoded protein: CSARDSAYTGELFF. J is TRBJ2-2 and V is TRBV20-1; D possibly corresponds to TRBD2 (5 bases). Germline CDR1 is DFQATT and CDR2 is SNEGSKA (reference sequence). V was trimmed by 0 bases and J by 3 bases, leaving 8 bases between them. The CDR3 contains 14 residues.

The genes are TRBV14 and TRBJ2-1; D ambiguous. The V and J ends lost 3 bases and 7 bases respectively, with 13 bases between them. Germline V CDR1 and CDR2: SGHDN, FVKESK. CDR3 length: 14 residues. In DNA form, the CDR3 reads TGTGCCAGCAGCCACTGGGTATCGGAGAATGAGCAGTTCTTC. Residues: CASSHWVSENEQFF. Together with reference TRBV14 and TRBJ2-1, the CDR3 gives the full variable domain: EAGVTQFPSHSVIEKGQTVTLRCDPISGHDNLYWYRRVMGKEIKFLLHFVKESKQDESGMPNNRFLAERTGGTYSTLKVQPAELEDSGVYFCASSHWVSENEQFFGPGTRLTVL.

This clonotype was observed at least ten times. This rearrangement joins TRBV29-1 to TRBJ2-1, with no clear D. The length of the CDR3 is 12 residues. Germline CDR1 reads SQVTM; CDR2 reads ANQGSEA. The ends were cut back, 3 bases at V and 6 bases at J, with 9 bases in the middle. The CDR3 region has the DNA TGCAGCGTTGATCGGAAGACCAATGAGCAGTTCTTC. Amino acids: CSVDRKTNEQFF.

The chain links TRBV15 to TRBJ1-2; D gene ambiguous. Trimming left V 3 bases short and J 3 bases short, with 14 bases between. The CDR3 covers 15 residues. Germline V gives CDR1 LNHNV, CDR2 YYDKDF (reference sequence). DNA for the CDR3: TGTGCCACCAGCAGGGAACTTGGCACCTACTATGGCTACACCTTC. This gives the protein CATSRELGTYYGYTF.

The chain carries TRBV6-4 and TRBJ1-6, with D uncertain. The germline gives CDR1 MRHNA, CDR2 SNTAGT. This CDR3 has 13 amino acids. Trimming removed 2 bases from V and 10 bases from J, with 9 bases in between. The CDR3 DNA is TGTGCCAGCAGTGACGTGTCTGGGTCACCCCTCCACTTT. Translation: CASSDVSGSPLHF.

In its sample, this clonotype was seen many times. The J gene is TRBJ2-5, the V gene TRBV18; no clear D gene. This CDR3 comprises 12 residues. CDR1 is KGHSH, CDR2 LQKENI, per germline. The germline V and J ends were trimmed by 3 bases and 4 bases, with 6 bases remaining between them. CDR3 sequence reads: CASSPRRETQYF. In DNA form, the CDR3 reads TGTGCCAGCTCACCGAGAAGAGAGACCCAGTACTTC.

This clonotype turned up a few times. The chain combines TRBV10-3 with TRBJ1-6; D is possibly TRBD1 (6 bases). Germline V gene lookup returns CDR1 ENHRY and CDR2 SYGVKD. The V and J ends lost 4 bases and 5 bases respectively, with 15 bases between them. The length of the CDR3 is 16 residues. Here the CDR3 DNA reads TGTGCCATCAGTGGGAGTGGACAGAGCGATAATTCACCCCTCCACTTT. Translating gives CAISGSGQSDNSPLHF.

In this sample, this clonotype turned up a few times. V is TRBV9 and J is TRBJ1-1; D is possibly TRBD1 (5 bases). This CDR3 has 14 residues. From germline, CDR1 is SGDLS and CDR2 YYNGEE. V was trimmed by 3 bases and J by 5 bases, leaving 14 bases between them. The CDR3 bases are TGTGCCAGCAGCGGGGGGTGGAGACGGACTGAAGCTTTCTTT. This codes for CASSGGWRRTEAFF. Full variable domain (rest looked up from reference TRBV9 and TRBJ1-1): DSGVTQTPKHLITATGQRVTLRCSPRSGDLSVYWYQQSLDQGLQFLIQYYNGEERAKGNILERFSAQQFPDLHSELNLSSLELGDSALYFCASSGGWRRTEAFFGQGTRLTVV.